Listed below are T cell receptor beta chains from one sample, sequenced in a study of T cells in Graves' hyperthyroidism and ophthalmopathy. A single record per CDR3 protein comes from TCRdb applying MiXCR to the multiplex PCR reads. The sample has about 350,000 distinct CDR3 sequences, roughly 13% seen once. The sample comprised blood. The receptor source for this set is a woman younger than 45 with Graves' hyperthyroidism. Both conserved end residues are part of each CDR3. D genes are given only for firm matches. Some rows mark clone size as missing; the rest say once, few, many or name a class of expanded clone.

>TRBV30|.|.|TRBJ2-2
TGTGCCTGGAGTGTCGGTCCGAAACTCACCGGGGAGCTGTTTTTT
CAWSVGPKLTGELFF
>TRBV7-9|.|.|TRBJ1-1
TGTGCCAGCAGCTTAGGTCTGGGGAAATTGGCTTTCTTT
CASSLGLGKLAFF
>TRBV6-2/TRBV6-3|.|many|TRBJ1-5
TGTGCCAGCACCCAGTTTGAACGGCAGCCCCAGCATTTT
CASTQFERQPQHF
>TRBV6-1|TRBD1|.|TRBJ2-7
TGTGCCAGCAGTGAGCTAGGACAGGGGGCAGGGGACGAGCAGTACTTC
CASSELGQGAGDEQYF
>TRBV5-1|TRBD2|few|TRBJ2-4
TGCGCCAGCAGCTTGGGCGGACTAGCGGATTTCAAAAACATTCAGTACTTC
CASSLGGLADFKNIQYF
>TRBV7-8|.|.|TRBJ2-7
TGTGCCAGCAGCCCAGTCACAGGAGGAGCGTACGAGCAGTACTTC
CASSPVTGGAYEQYF
>TRBV10-3|.|many|TRBJ1-6
TGTGCCATCAGTGAGTCGAAAGGGACAAATAATTCACCCCTCCACTTT
CAISESKGTNNSPLHF
>TRBV20-1|TRBD2|many|TRBJ2-1
TGCAGTGCTAGAGGACTAGCGGGAATCTTCGATGAGCAGTTCTTC
CSARGLAGIFDEQFF
>TRBV7-9|.|.|TRBJ1-3
TGTGCCAGCAGCTTAGCGGTGGGAGGACAAGGAAACACCATATATTTT
CASSLAVGGQGNTIYF
>TRBV6-2/TRBV6-3|.|many|TRBJ2-3
TGTGCCAGCACCCGGAGGAGCACAGATACGCAGTATTTT
CASTRRSTDTQYF